This entry features one TCR beta chain sequence. Its antigen remains unidentified. This specimen belongs to a study of CD8+CD57+ T cells in acquired aplastic anemia. Turning to the study itself: Sorted CD4+ and CD8+ cell DNA averaged about 3 ug.

Previously, flow cytometry had revealed CD8+CD57+ cell expansion in the patients chosen for sequencing. Blood came from patients not yet given any therapy. The V gene lost 4 bases and the J gene lost 3 bases, with 6 bases spanning the gap. The CDR3 length is 11 residues. Germline CDR1 is DFQATT and CDR2 is SNEGSKA (reference sequence). TCR beta VDJ combinations and CDR3 sequences were profiled from genomic DNA. TCRdb reanalysed the reads using MiXCR and keeps one entry per CDR3 protein. The sample shows 160,000 or so distinct CDR3 sequences, 47% of them seen only once. Study-wide results and caveats: Patients and controls turned out to have 25 to 35 CD8+ CDR3 sequences in common. Controls did not differ significantly from patients in CD8+ Simpson's diversity.

The TCR sequence derives from a human donor with aplastic anemia. This chain uses TRBV20-1 with TRBJ1-1; no reliable D call. The sample consisted of sorted CD4+, CD8+, or CD8+CD57+ T cells (not recorded which) from PBMCs. Here the CDR3 reads CSATGYTEAFF. The CDR3, as DNA: TGCAGTGCTACCGGGTACACTGAAGCTTTCTTT.